These T cell receptor beta chains were read from a single sample in a study of blood T cell repertoires in COVID-19. Sequenced by immunoSEQ multiplex PCR; TCRdb stores in-frame clones only, minus some. The sample lists 230,000 or so clones, 80% to 85% occurring once. Sequencing input: peripheral blood. These receptors originate from a man between 50 and 59 years old with active or convalescent COVID-19. Both conserved end residues are part of each CDR3. Fields, in order: J gene, D gene, V gene, CDR3 protein. The D gene is left open where the match is weak.

TRBJ1-1,TRBD1,TRBV27,CASSPWTGATEAFF
TRBJ2-1,TRBD2,TRBV2,CASSARGGAVNEQFF
TRBJ1-2,TRBD1,TRBV29-1,CSDRQGYGYTF
TRBJ2-3,.,TRBV9,CASSVGFQSGDTQYF
TRBJ1-1,TRBD1,TRBV28,CASRKRDRGVSEAFF
TRBJ2-3,.,TRBV6-5,CASTPTRADTQYF
TRBJ2-2,.,TRBV5-4,CASSFGNRDTGELFF
TRBJ1-2,.,TRBV4-1,CASSHSNYGYTF
TRBJ1-2,TRBD1,TRBV6-1,CASSEDRAYGYTF
TRBJ2-5,TRBD2,TRBV4-1,CASSLRSLASGGARETQYF
TRBJ1-5,.,TRBV19,CASSPRGGQPQHF
TRBJ2-7,.,TRBV12-3/TRBV12-4,CASSNSGVYEQYF
TRBJ1-5,.,TRBV10-3,CAISDFTGGNQPQHF
TRBJ1-1,.,TRBV6-5,CASSIVRRGATEAFF
TRBJ1-6,.,TRBV27,CASSLYSNSPLHF
TRBJ1-2,.,TRBV2,CASRSLGYGYTF
TRBJ2-7,TRBD1,TRBV19,CASSAGTGGYEQYF